The source of this T cell receptor (beta chain) is a study of cytomegalovirus exposure and HLA in healthy donors. It was with 60 Vbeta and 13 Jbeta primers that the PCR ran. Measured with immunoSEQ multiplex PCR; TCRdb has only the in-frame clones, and not every one. In the table there are 85,000 to 95,000 clones, approximately 57% of which are singletons. Comments on this clone: What it binds is unknown.

Findings and caveats of the study: What was likely a sequencing artifact was a cluster of highly shared sequence variants. Clonal expansion, a later analysis showed, was greater in HLA-associated TCR beta chains than in equally common others.

The CDR3 runs to 15 residues. V shed 5 bases and J shed 4 bases, with 14 bases lying between them. Germline V gene sequence: CDR1 SGHAT, CDR2 FQNNGV. This sequence was found in a woman aged 25 to 39 in good health and CMV-seronegative. The chain recombines TRBV11-2 with TRBJ2-2, with unresolved D. The sample taken for sequencing was PBMCs. CDR3 residues: CASSPLFLGTGELFF. Written as DNA, the CDR3 is TGTGCCAGCAGCCCCCTTTTTCTAGGCACCGGGGAGCTGTTTTTT.